This T cell receptor (beta chain) was sequenced in a study of blood T cell repertoires in COVID-19. The CDR3 runs 13 residues. Trimming shortened V by 2 bases and J by 4 bases, and 6 bases separated the two germline ends. Germline CDR1 and CDR2: SEHNR and FQNEAQ (reference sequence). Sequencing was performed with immunoSEQ multiplex PCR; in TCRdb, only in-frame clones are kept and a portion is missing. This sample carries a few hundred thousand clones, nearly 90% of them seen once, and the ten largest clones take more than 1.5%. All enrollees were about 18 to 95 years old and from 20 to 30 US areas. Assignments of participants to cohorts depended upon their own reported clinical history. What the recovered Cohort 3 donors had was two negative PCRs, clearance, or symptom resolution.

The clonotype was recovered from a woman aged 60-70 years who had recovered from COVID-19. The specimen sequenced was PBMCs or T cells enriched from blood (not recorded which). The chain has TRBV7-9 and TRBJ1-5, with D hard to call. The chain's CDR3 is CASSLWENQPQHF. CDR3 in DNA: TGTGCCAGCAGCTTATGGGAGAATCAGCCCCAGCATTTT. The variable domain in full, completed from reference TRBV7-9 and TRBJ1-5, reads DTGVSQNPRHKITKRGQNVTFRCDPISEHNRLYWYRQTLGQGPEFLTYFQNEAQLEKSRLLSDRFSAERPKGSFSTLEIQRTEQGDSAMYLCASSLWENQPQHFGDGTRLSIL.